These T cell receptor beta chains were read from a single sample in a study of blood T cell repertoires in COVID-19. TCRdb keeps only in-frame clones here, not all; method: immunoSEQ multiplex PCR. The sample gives over 110,000 clones, around 72% of which show up once; about 2% is in the top ten. Sequencing was carried out using peripheral blood. The receptor source for this set is a woman aged 55-69 years with acute or convalescent COVID-19. Both conserved end residues are trimmed from each CDR3. The order of the fields is J gene, CDR3 length, V gene, D gene, CDR3 protein. D genes are given only for firm matches.

TRBJ2-7,11,TRBV14,NA,ASSQVVSGRQY
TRBJ1-1,12,TRBV20-1,TRBD1,SASAGTANTEAF
TRBJ2-7,12,TRBV29-1,TRBD1,SVAGTGALYEQY
TRBJ1-1,13,TRBV2,TRBD1,ASRVAGTVNTEAF
TRBJ2-7,12,TRBV4-1,NA,ASSQRVNSYEQY
TRBJ1-5,12,TRBV19,TRBD1,ASRTGLGNQPQH
TRBJ2-1,12,TRBV10-3,TRBD2,AISGEGPYNEQF
TRBJ1-5,13,TRBV7-3,NA,ASSLVEQPNQPQH
TRBJ1-1,11,TRBV27,NA,ASSGDKNTEAF
TRBJ2-3,12,TRBV10-3,NA,AIREQGGTDTQY
TRBJ2-5,14,TRBV5-6,NA,ASSQTGQGLQETQY
TRBJ1-1,11,TRBV9,NA,ASGREGNTEAF
TRBJ2-4,12,TRBV29-1,NA,SAQGWSTKNIQY
TRBJ1-6,15,TRBV5-1,TRBD1,ASSLGDRSSYNSPLH
TRBJ2-1,9,TRBV28,NA,ASTVRHEQF
TRBJ1-2,13,TRBV4-1,TRBD1,ASSQVGTGASGYT